The 15 T cell receptor beta chains below come from one sample, sequenced in a study of blood T cell repertoires in COVID-19. Some clones are missing from TCRdb's copy, which holds only in-frame ones; the method was immunoSEQ multiplex PCR. The sample shows approximately 220,000 clones, 80% to 85% of them seen only once. The sample consisted of peripheral blood. The receptors originated from a woman aged 55-69 years who had recovered from COVID-19.

The rearrangement uses TRBV5-6 and TRBJ2-3; D might be TRBD1 (6 bases). The CDR3 loop spans 15 amino acids. Trimming took 4 bases from V and 2 from J, leaving 14 bases between them. The V gene's germline CDR1 is SGHDT and CDR2 YYEEEE. The CDR3 DNA follows: TGTGCCAGCAGCATCCTCCGGGACAACACAGATACGCAGTATTTT. Its translation is CASSILRDNTDTQYF.

The chain recombines TRBV9 with TRBJ2-1; 13 positions match TRBD2. V was pared by 0 bases and J by 4 bases, with 10 bases of the junction left unmatched. The germline V gene encodes CDR1 SGDLS and CDR2 YYNGEE. This CDR3 is 19 amino acids long. In nucleotides, the CDR3 is TGTGCCAGCAGCGTAGGGCCCCAGCGGACTAGCGGGGGATACAATGAGCAGTTCTTC. Translating it yields CASSVGPQRTSGGYNEQFF.

The CDR3 protein is CASSLEARGGYNEQFF. CDR3 sequence (DNA): TGTGCCAGCAGCTTGGAAGCCCGGGGGGGCTACAATGAGCAGTTCTTC. This sequence joins TRBV7-3 and TRBJ2-1; 8 bases are a match to TRBD2. This CDR3 spans 16 amino acids. Germline V gives CDR1 SGHTA, CDR2 FQGTGA. V was clipped by 3 bases and J by 3 bases; unmatched bases: 7.

This chain links TRBV30 with TRBJ2-1, with unresolved D. CDR3 length: 13 amino acids. The germline CDR1 and CDR2 sequences are GTSNPN and SVGIG (reference sequence). Trimming removed 2 bases at V and 0 bases at J, with 5 bases between. The CDR3 bases are TGTGCCTGGAGTCCATCCTCCTACAATGAGCAGTTCTTC. As protein: CAWSPSSYNEQFF.

The chain carries TRBV23-1 and TRBJ2-5, with a tentative D call TRBD1 (6 bases). TRBV23-1 counts as an open reading frame of uncertain function. This CDR3 comprises 21 residues. V lost 1 base and J 2 bases, leaving 29 bases between the germline ends. The chain's CDR3 is CASSQLVLPAVQRGGQETQYF. The CDR3 DNA sequence: TGCGCCAGCAGTCAATTAGTTCTTCCGGCGGTACAGAGAGGGGGACAAGAGACCCAGTACTTC.

This clone occurred once. The rearrangement uses TRBV7-9 and TRBJ1-6; 10 bases are a match to TRBD1. This CDR3 region has 16 residues. The V gene's germline CDR1 is SEHNR and CDR2 FQNEAQ (reference sequence). The junction had 7 bases not matched to a gene; V was cut back by 3 bases and J by 8 bases. CDR3 loop: CASSLTGGWVDSPLHF. CDR3 sequence (DNA): TGTGCCAGCAGCTTGACAGGGGGCTGGGTGGATTCACCCCTCCACTTT.

The DNA for the CDR3 is TGTGCCAGCAGCCCAAACCGCAGGGGACAGGGAGGCTACACCTTC. Translated, it gives CASSPNRRGQGGYTF. This sequence joins TRBV7-2 and TRBJ1-2, with TRBD1 identical over 9 bases. CDR1 is SGHTA and CDR2 is FQGNSA in the germline V gene. After removal of 5 bases from V and 8 bases from J, the junction contained 12 bases not matched to a gene. The CDR3 runs to 15 residues.

This chain joins TRBV5-1 and TRBJ1-6, with D maybe TRBD1 (5 bases). This CDR3 has 16 residues. Trimming took off 0 bases at V and 7 bases at J, with 14 bases between the two ends. Germline-derived CDR1 and CDR2 are SGHRS and YFSETQ. The CDR3 DNA follows: TGCGCCAGCAGCTTGGAACCAGGGTATAGGAATTCACCCCTCCACTTT. It codes for CASSLEPGYRNSPLHF.

This clone was counted a single time. V usage is TRBV4-2 and J usage is TRBJ2-3, with D possibly TRBD2 on 6 matching bases. The V gene lost 3 bases and the J gene lost 0 bases, with 13 bases spanning the gap. Germline loops: CDR1 LGHNA, CDR2 YNFKEQ. This CDR3 has 16 amino acids. The CDR3 here is CASSQVSGSSTDTQYF. CDR3 DNA: TGTGCCAGCAGCCAGGTTAGCGGCTCTAGCACAGATACGCAGTATTTT.

The V call is TRBV5-5, the J call TRBJ1-2, with a possible D match to TRBD1 (5 bases). The CDR3 loop spans 13 amino acids. The germline V and J ends were trimmed by 1 base and 8 bases, with 12 bases remaining between them. Germline V lookup: CDR1 SGHKS, CDR2 YYEKEE (reference sequence). The CDR3 spells CASSLIRVEGYTF. CDR3 coding DNA: TGTGCCAGCAGCTTGATCAGGGTAGAAGGCTACACCTTC.

The chain carries TRBV11-1 and TRBJ2-7; the D is unclear. Germline values: CDR1 SGHAT, CDR2 FQDESV (reference sequence). The length of the CDR3 is 12 residues. V dropped 3 bases and J dropped 6 bases, with 9 bases sitting between them. The CDR3 DNA is TGTGCCAGCAGCTTGATAACCGGCGAGCAGTACTTC. Translation: CASSLITGEQYF.

The chain links TRBV3-1 (or the pseudogene TRBV3-2) to TRBJ1-2, with a tentative D call TRBD1 (5 bases). This CDR3 is built from 15 residues. Per germline, CDR1 LGHDT and CDR2 YNNKEL (reference sequence). V lost 4 bases and J 2 bases, leaving 14 bases between the germline ends. The CDR3 nucleotides are TGTGCCAGCAGCCCCTACTTAGGGGTAAACTATGGCTACACCTTC. Residues: CASSPYLGVNYGYTF.

The chain carries TRBV6-5 and TRBJ1-1, with 9 bases matching TRBD1. Trimming cost V 2 bases and J 6 bases; bases outside gene matches: 1. The CDR3 consists of 13 residues. Looked up from germline, CDR1 is MNHEY and CDR2 is SVGAGI. The CDR3 DNA is TGTGCCAGCAGTTACGGGACAGGGTCTGAAGCTTTCTTT. This gives the protein CASSYGTGSEAFF.

The table lists this clone with a few counts. The chain uses TRBV5-1 and TRBJ2-1; 10 positions agree with TRBD2. CDR3 length: 13 residues. CDR1 is SGHRS and CDR2 is YFSETQ in the germline V gene. After removal of 8 bases from V and 9 bases from J, the junction contained 8 bases not matched to a gene. The CDR3 region has the DNA TGCGCCAGTGGGGCGGTAGCGGGGGGTGAGCAGTTCTTC. It translates to CASGAVAGGEQFF.

The chain recombines TRBV19 with TRBJ2-5; a weak D match, TRBD2 (6 bases). V lost 7 bases and J 2 bases, leaving 14 bases between the germline ends. CDR1 LNHDA and CDR2 SQIVND come from the germline V gene (reference sequence). The CDR3 is 14 amino acids. The CDR3 nucleotides read TGTGCCAGTAACCCGGGACTGATACAAGAGACCCAGTACTTC. Amino acid sequence: CASNPGLIQETQYF.